This T cell receptor (beta chain) was documented in a study of lymphopenia after photon versus proton radiotherapy. Comment on this clone: Its antigen is undetermined.

TCRdb's table, derived via immunoSEQ multiplex PCR, lists solely in-frame clones and lacks some. Among 60,000 or so clones, around 87% were seen once, and the ten largest hold 9.5% to 15%. Study outcomes and limitations: Post-nadir diversity loss with photons came from oligoclonal expansion, particularly CD8+ Temra cells. Post-nadir TCR diversity decline inversely tracked overall survival among those who died. Relative stability marked proton patients; photon patients lost diversity and naive cells.

The CDR3 is 13 residues long. Germline CDR1 and CDR2: KGHSH and LQKENI. Trimming stripped 1 base from V and 3 bases from J, with 4 bases between. The chain links TRBV18 to TRBJ1-3; D is uncertain. The clonotype originates from an elderly man with esophageal cancer. Specimen: peripheral blood, collected from a patient treated with proton-based radiotherapy. CDR3 nucleotide sequence: TGTGCCAGCTCACCACAGGGTGGAAACACCATATATTTT. It encodes CASSPQGGNTIYF.